This T cell receptor (beta chain) was obtained from a study of T cell responses to AZD1222 COVID-19 vaccine. General study findings and limits: With dominance at 160-218 and 743-854, vaccine-associated CD4 TCRs spanned spike. Among the donors, most were white British and more were female, and clonal diversity was possibly underestimated. The study sampled repertoires only after the peak T cell response. The reported proportion of spike-specific TCRs targeting unmutated variant regions was nearly half.

Trimming removed 7 bases at V and 0 bases at J, with 16 bases between. The germline V gene encodes CDR1 SGDLS and CDR2 YYNGEE. The CDR3 runs to 15 residues. The method was immunoSEQ multiplex PCR; TCRdb's version includes in-frame clones alone and lacks a portion of them. The sample has tens of thousands of clones, roughly four fifths seen once. This clone was picked up a small number of times. Its target is unknown. The material sequenced was peripheral blood, taken on day 0 of AZD1222 vaccination. The rearrangement joins TRBV9 to TRBJ1-1; weak D call: TRBD1 (5 bases). This TCR came from an adult in good health. Written as DNA, the CDR3 is TGTGCCAGCGGGGGTCTTATGGGCATGAACACTGAAGCTTTCTTT. Translation gives CASGGLMGMNTEAFF.